This TCR beta chain was profiled in a study of blood T cell repertoires in COVID-19. At the level of the study: Samples came from the United States, Italy and Spain, spanning acute and convalescent COVID-19. From T cells, B-cell-depleted T cells, or PBMCs came the material, which was cDNA or gDNA.

CDR3 length: 16 amino acids. V lost 1 base and J lost 1, with 14 bases in between. Germline CDR1 and CDR2: MDHEN and SYDVKM. The method was immunoSEQ multiplex PCR; TCRdb's version includes in-frame clones alone and lacks a portion of them. The sample lists 350,000 to 450,000 clones, about 90% seen once, with 1% to 1.5% in the top ten. The chain joins TRBV28 to TRBJ2-7; possibly TRBD1 for D (5 bases). The sequenced sample was peripheral blood. The receptor comes from a man in his forties with acute or convalescent COVID-19. The CDR3 sequence: CASSLSVRGRSYEQYF. The CDR3 DNA is TGTGCCAGCAGTTTATCTGTTAGGGGCCGGTCCTACGAGCAGTACTTC.